This T cell receptor (beta chain) was captured by sequencing in a study of liver allograft versus peripheral blood T cells. Study information: Within transplanted livers, the T cell receptor repertoires were examined and compared against the repertoires present in the peripheral blood of liver transplant recipients.

Concerning this clonotype: Its target is not known.

The germline gives CDR1 MDHEN, CDR2 SYDVKM. This CDR3 is built from 14 residues. Trimming removed 10 bases at V and 1 base at J, with 16 bases between. Study outcomes and limitations: Reportedly, liver allograft T cell receptor repertoires differed from peripheral blood ones.

Each CDR3 protein gets one entry after TCRdb re-called the reads with MiXCR. Of 5,000 or so distinct CDR3 sequences listed, 15% to 20% were seen once; the top ten hold approximately 54%. The chain couples TRBV28 to TRBJ1-1; D not resolved. This clonotype originated in a human patient who had a liver transplant. Some T cells may be graft donor cells. CDR3 nucleotides: TGTGCCACACGACTCCAAGGCTCGAACACTGAAGCTTTCTTT. This codes for CATRLQGSNTEAFF.